Reported below is one TCR beta chain. Its antigen is unknown. The sample originates from a study of CD4 T cells in relation to SARS-CoV-2 and coronaviruses. Study information: The HLA restriction of the shared crossreactive spike epitopes was mapped.

Clones were sequenced by immunoSEQ multiplex PCR, and TCRdb holds only the in-frame ones, with some missing. The profile shows tens of thousands of clones, roughly 87% of them singletons. Study-wide findings and caveats: Monoreactive clones expanded significantly more to SARS-CoV-2 than crossreactive clones did.

The clonotype originates from an adult with COVID-19. The specimen was naive CD4+ T cells from PBMCs, cultured in vitro. Subset noted: naive CD4+ T cells isolated by negative enrichment.

The CDR3 loop is CAWSPQGQLGNTIYF. The CDR3 DNA reads TGTGCCTGGAGTCCGCAGGGACAGTTGGGAAACACCATATATTTT. The genes are TRBV30 and TRBJ1-3; 7 nucleotides align to TRBD1. Germline CDR1 and CDR2: GTSNPN and SVGIG (reference sequence). The trim removed 2 bases at V and 4 bases at J, leaving 8 bases unmatched. The CDR3 consists of 15 residues.